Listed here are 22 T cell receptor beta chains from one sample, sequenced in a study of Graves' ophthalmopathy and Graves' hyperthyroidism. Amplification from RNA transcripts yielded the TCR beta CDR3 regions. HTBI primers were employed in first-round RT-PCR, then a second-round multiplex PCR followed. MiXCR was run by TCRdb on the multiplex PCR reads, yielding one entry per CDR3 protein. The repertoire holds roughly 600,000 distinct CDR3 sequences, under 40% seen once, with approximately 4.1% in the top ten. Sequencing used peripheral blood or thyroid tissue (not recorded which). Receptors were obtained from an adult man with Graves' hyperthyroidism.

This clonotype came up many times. CDR3 DNA sequence: TGTGCCAGCAGCTCCCTACTGGACAGGGTATGTAACACTGAAGCTTTCTTT. Encoded protein: CASSSLLDRVCNTEAFF. The chain employs TRBV5-4 and TRBJ1-1; 8 bases match TRBD1. Germline V gene sequence: CDR1 SGHNT, CDR2 YYREEE (reference sequence). This CDR3 has 17 amino acids. J gave up 2 bases and V 3 bases, and 12 bases lay outside the gene matches.

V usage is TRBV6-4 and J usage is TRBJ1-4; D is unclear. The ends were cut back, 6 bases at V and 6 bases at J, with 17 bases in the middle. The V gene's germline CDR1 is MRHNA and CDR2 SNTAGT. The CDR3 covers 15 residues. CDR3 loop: CASRGGDLTDEKLFF. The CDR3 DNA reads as TGTGCCAGCAGGGGTGGGGATTTGACGGATGAAAAACTGTTTTTT.

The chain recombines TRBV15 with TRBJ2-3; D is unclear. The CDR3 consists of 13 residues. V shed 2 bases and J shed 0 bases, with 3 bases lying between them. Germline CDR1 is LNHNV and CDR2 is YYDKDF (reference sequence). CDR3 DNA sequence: TGTGCCACCAGCAGAACTAGCACAGATACGCAGTATTTT. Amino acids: CATSRTSTDTQYF.

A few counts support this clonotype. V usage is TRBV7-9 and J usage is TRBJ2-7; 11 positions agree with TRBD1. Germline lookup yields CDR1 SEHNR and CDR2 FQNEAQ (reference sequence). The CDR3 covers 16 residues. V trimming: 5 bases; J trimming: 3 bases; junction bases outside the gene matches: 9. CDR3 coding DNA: TGTGCCAGCAGCGCTTCCCGGGACAGGGGGGACTACGAGCAGTACTTC. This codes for CASSASRDRGDYEQYF. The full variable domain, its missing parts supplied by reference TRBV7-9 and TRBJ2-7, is DTGVSQNPRHKITKRGQNVTFRCDPISEHNRLYWYRQTLGQGPEFLTYFQNEAQLEKSRLLSDRFSAERPKGSFSTLEIQRTEQGDSAMYLCASSASRDRGDYEQYFGPGTRLTVT.

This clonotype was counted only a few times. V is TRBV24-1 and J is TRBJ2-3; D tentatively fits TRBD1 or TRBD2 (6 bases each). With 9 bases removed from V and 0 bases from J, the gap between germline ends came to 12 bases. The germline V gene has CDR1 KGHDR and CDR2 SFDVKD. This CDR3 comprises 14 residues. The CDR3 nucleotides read TGTGCCACCCGCGGGGACACAAGCACAGATACGCAGTATTTT. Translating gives CATRGDTSTDTQYF.

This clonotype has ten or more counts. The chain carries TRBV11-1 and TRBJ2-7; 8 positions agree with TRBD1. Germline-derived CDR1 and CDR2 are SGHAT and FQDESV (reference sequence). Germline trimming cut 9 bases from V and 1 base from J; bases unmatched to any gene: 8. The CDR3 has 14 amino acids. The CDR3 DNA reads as TGTGCCAGTAGGACCGGGACAGGTTCCTACGAGCAGTACTTC. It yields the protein CASRTGTGSYEQYF.

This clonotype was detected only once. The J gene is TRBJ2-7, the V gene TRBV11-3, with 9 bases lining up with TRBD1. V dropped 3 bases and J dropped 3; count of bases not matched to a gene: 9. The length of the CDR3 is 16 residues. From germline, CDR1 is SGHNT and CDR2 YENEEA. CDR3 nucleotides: TGTGCCAGCAGCTTGGGGCCGGGACAGGGAAACTACGAGCAGTACTTC. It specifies CASSLGPGQGNYEQYF.

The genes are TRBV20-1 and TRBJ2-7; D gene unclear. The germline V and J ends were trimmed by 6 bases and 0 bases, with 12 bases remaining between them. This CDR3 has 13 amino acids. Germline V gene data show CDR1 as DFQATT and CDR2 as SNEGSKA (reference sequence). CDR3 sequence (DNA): TGCAGTGCCAGCACGCGGAACTCCTACGAGCAGTACTTC. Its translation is CSASTRNSYEQYF.

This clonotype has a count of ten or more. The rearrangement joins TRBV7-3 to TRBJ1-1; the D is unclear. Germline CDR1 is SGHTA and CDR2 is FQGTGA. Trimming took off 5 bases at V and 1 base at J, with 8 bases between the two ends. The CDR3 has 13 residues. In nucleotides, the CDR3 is TGTGCCAGCAGCCCTGAGGGGAACACTGAAGCTTTCTTT. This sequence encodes CASSPEGNTEAFF.

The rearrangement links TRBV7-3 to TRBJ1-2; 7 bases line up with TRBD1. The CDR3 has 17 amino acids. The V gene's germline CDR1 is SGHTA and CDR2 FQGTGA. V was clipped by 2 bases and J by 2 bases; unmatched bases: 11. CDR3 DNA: TGTGCCAGCAGCTTAGGGAATGACAGGGAACAGAACTATGGCTACACCTTC. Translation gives CASSLGNDREQNYGYTF.

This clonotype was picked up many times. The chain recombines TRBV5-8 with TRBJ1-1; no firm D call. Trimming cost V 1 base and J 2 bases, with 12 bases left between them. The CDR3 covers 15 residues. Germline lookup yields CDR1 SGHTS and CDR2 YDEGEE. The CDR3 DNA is TGTGCCAGCAGCTTGCCGCCGGGATCTAACACTGAAGCTTTCTTT. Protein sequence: CASSLPPGSNTEAFF.

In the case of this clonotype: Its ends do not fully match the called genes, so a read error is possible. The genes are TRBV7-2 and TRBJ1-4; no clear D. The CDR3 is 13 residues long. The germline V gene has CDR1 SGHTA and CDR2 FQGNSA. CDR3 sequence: CASGLGQFEKLFF. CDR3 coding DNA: TGTGCCAGCGGCTTAGGGCAGTTTGAAAAACTGTTTTTT.

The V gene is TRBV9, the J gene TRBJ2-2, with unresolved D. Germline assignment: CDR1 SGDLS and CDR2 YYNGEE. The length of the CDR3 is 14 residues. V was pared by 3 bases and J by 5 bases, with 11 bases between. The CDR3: CASSAGSSTGELFF. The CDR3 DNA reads TGTGCCAGCAGCGCAGGCTCGTCTACCGGGGAGCTGTTTTTT.

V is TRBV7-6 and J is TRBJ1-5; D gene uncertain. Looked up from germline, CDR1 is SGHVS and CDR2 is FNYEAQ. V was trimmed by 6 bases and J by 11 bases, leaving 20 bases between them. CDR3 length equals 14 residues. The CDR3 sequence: CASRNRAGGETQHF. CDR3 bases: TGTGCCAGCAGAAACCGGGCTGGTGGGGAGACCCAGCATTTT.

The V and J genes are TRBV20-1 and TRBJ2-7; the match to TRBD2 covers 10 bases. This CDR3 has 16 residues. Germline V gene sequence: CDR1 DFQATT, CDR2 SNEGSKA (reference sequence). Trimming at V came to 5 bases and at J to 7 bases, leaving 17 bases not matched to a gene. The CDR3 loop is CSAPLGLADPYNEQYF. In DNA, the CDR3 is TGCAGTGCTCCCCTCGGACTAGCGGACCCCTACAATGAGCAGTACTTC.

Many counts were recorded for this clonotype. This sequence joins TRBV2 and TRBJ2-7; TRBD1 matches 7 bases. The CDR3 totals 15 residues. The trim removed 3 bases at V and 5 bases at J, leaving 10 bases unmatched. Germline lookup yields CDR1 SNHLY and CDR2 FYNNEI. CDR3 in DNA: TGTGCCAGCAGTGAGACCCGGACAGGCGTACACGAGCAGTACTTC. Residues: CASSETRTGVHEQYF. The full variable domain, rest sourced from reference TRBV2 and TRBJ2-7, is EPEVTQTPSHQVTQMGQEVILRCVPISNHLYFYWYRQILGQKVEFLVSFYNNEISEKSEIFDDQFSVERPDGSNFTLKIRSTKLEDSAMYFCASSETRTGVHEQYFGPGTRLTVT.

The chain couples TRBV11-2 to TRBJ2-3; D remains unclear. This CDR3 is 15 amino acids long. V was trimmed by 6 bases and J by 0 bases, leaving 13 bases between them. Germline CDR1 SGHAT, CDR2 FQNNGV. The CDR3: CASSLGRKSTDTQYF. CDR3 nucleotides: TGTGCCAGCAGTCTCGGACGAAAGAGCACAGATACGCAGTATTTT.

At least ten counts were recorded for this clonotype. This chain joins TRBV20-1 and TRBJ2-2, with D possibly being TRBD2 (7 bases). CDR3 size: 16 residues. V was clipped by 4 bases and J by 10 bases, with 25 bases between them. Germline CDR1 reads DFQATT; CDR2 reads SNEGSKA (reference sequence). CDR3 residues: CSATRDGQTSTQELFF. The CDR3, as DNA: TGCAGTGCTACTCGGGACGGACAGACTAGCACCCAGGAGCTGTTTTTT.

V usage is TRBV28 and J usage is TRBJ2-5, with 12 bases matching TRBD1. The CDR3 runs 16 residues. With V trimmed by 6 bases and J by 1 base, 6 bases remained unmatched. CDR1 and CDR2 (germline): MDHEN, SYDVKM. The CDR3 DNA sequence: TGTGCCAGCAGATACGGGACAGGGGGCGGCCAAGAGACCCAGTACTTC. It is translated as CASRYGTGGGQETQYF.

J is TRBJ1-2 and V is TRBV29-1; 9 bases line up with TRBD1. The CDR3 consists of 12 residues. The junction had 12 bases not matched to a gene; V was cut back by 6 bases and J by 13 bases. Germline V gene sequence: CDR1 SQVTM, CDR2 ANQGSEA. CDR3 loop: CSVDRDRDRVTF. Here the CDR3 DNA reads TGCAGCGTCGACCGGGACAGGGATCGGGTCACCTTC.

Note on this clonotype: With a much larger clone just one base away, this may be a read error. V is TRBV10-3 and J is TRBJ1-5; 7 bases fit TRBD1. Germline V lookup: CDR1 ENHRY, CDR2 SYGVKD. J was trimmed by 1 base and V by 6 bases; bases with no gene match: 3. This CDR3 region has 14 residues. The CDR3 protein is CAIRQGMSNQPQHF. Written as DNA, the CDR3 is TGTGCCATCAGACAGGGGATGAGCAATCAGCCCCAGCATTTT.

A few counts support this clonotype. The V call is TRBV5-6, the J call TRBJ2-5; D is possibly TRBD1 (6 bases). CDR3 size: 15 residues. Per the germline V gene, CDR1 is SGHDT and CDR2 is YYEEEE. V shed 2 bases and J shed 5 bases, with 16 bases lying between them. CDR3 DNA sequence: TGTGCCAGCAGCTTATTTGTCAGGGGTGATGAGACCCAGTACTTC. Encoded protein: CASSLFVRGDETQYF. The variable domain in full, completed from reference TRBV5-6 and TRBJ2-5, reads DAGVTQSPTHLIKTRGQQVTLRCSPKSGHDTVSWYQQALGQGPQFIFQYYEEEERQRGNFPDRFSGHQFPNYSSELNVNALLLGDSALYLCASSLFVRGDETQYFGPGTRLLVL.